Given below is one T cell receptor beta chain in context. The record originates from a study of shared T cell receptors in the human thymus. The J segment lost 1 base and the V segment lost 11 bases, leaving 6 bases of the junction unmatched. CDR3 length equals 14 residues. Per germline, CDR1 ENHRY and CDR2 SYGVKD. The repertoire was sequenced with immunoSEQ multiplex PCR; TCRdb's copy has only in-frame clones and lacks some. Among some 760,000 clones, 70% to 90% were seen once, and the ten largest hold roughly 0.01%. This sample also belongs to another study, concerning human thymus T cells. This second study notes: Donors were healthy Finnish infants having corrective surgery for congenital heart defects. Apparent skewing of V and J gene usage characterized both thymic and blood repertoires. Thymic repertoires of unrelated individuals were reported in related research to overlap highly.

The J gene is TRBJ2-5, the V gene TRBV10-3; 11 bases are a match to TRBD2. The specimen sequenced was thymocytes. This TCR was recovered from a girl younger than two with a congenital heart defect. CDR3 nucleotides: TGTGCCGTCTCTAGCGGGGGGCCCCAAGAGACCCAGTACTTC. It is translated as CAVSSGGPQETQYF.